The rows below give T cell receptor beta chains drawn from one sample of a study of OX40 agonist ivuxolimab in advanced cancers. Method: immunoSEQ multiplex PCR; TCRdb's copy keeps in-frame clones and lacks some. This sample has about 41,000 clones, with more than 70% found just once. Sample: CD4+ or CD8+ T cells sorted from blood, taken in a trial of the OX40 agonist ivuxolimab. The source is an adult with an advanced solid tumor such as melanoma, head and neck, liver or kidney cancer. Both conserved end residues are part of each CDR3. A D gene is named only where the DNA matches it firmly. Size values are once, few and many counts, or a class for expanded clones, and some rows have none.

TRBJ2-1 - - TRBV11-2 TGTGCCAGCAGGGTTTTAGGGGGAGCGGGGAGGAATGAGCAGTTCTTC CASRVLGGAGRNEQFF
TRBJ1-2 - - TRBV11-2 TGTGCCAGCAGTACCGGGCCACAGAACTATGGCTACACCTTC CASSTGPQNYGYTF
TRBJ2-2 - - TRBV9 TGTGCCAGCAGCGTATCGGCGGGCCCGAACACCGGGGAGCTGTTTTTT CASSVSAGPNTGELFF
TRBJ1-1 - - TRBV5-5 TGTGCCAGCCTTCAAATGAACACTGAAGCTTTCTTT CASLQMNTEAFF
TRBJ1-6 - - TRBV11-3 TGTGCCAGCAGTTCTAGGGGGTCCTATAATTCACCCCTCCACTTT CASSSRGSYNSPLHF
TRBJ2-5 TRBD1 - TRBV5-1 TGCGCCAGCAGCCGGCGGGACAGGGAAGAGACCCAGTACTTC CASSRRDREETQYF
TRBJ2-4 - - TRBV18 TGTGCCAGCTCACCAGGGGGGGCCAAAAACATTCAGTACTTC CASSPGGAKNIQYF
TRBJ1-2 - - TRBV28 TGTGCCAGCAGTTCCCGGAGTGGCTACACCTTC CASSSRSGYTF
TRBJ1-5 - - TRBV15 TGTGCCACCAGCAGAGAGAGCTCCGGCTTAAGCAATCAGCCCCAGCATTTT CATSRESSGLSNQPQHF
TRBJ2-1 TRBD2 - TRBV11-3 TGTGCCAGCAGCTTAGATCCGGAAGCGGGGGTTGGCAATGAGCAGTTCTTC CASSLDPEAGVGNEQFF
TRBJ2-7 TRBD2 - TRBV10-3 TGTGCCATCAGGGGGTCGACTAGCGGGAGTTACGAGCAGTACTTC CAIRGSTSGSYEQYF
TRBJ2-3 - - TRBV6-6 TGTGCCAGCAGCTCCCTGCAGCCAGATACGCAGTATTTT CASSSLQPDTQYF
TRBJ2-1 TRBD2 - TRBV28 TGTGCCAGCAGTCCTACCGGGACTAGCGATGAGCAGTTCTTC CASSPTGTSDEQFF
TRBJ2-1 - - TRBV27 TGTGCCAGCAGTCCGAGGGGGGGCTCCTACAATGAGCAGTTCTTC CASSPRGGSYNEQFF
TRBJ2-5 - few TRBV19 TGTGCCAGTAGTATAAAGAATAGAGCATGGGAGACCCAGTACTTC CASSIKNRAWETQYF
TRBJ2-1 TRBD1 few TRBV5-5 TGTGCCAGCAGCTTGCGTAGTGGGGACGGGACAGGGATCAATGAGCAGTTCTTC CASSLRSGDGTGINEQFF
TRBJ2-1 TRBD2 - TRBV15 TGTGCCACCAGCAGACCCCCCACAGGACTAGCTACCCTCGATGAGCAGTTCTTC CATSRPPTGLATLDEQFF
TRBJ2-5 TRBD1 - TRBV18 TGTGCCAGCTCCCTACAGGGGGCAGAGACCCAGTACTTC CASSLQGAETQYF
TRBJ2-7 TRBD2 - TRBV6-9 TGTGCCAGCAGCGCTAGCGGGCCCCCCTACGAGCAGTACTTC CASSASGPPYEQYF
TRBJ1-2 - - TRBV11-3 TGTGCCAGCAGCTTGACGGGGACTAACTATGGCTACACCTTC CASSLTGTNYGYTF
TRBJ2-5 - - TRBV11-2 TGTGCCAGCAGCGCCCGGTTCGGAGAGACCCAGTACTTC CASSARFGETQYF
TRBJ2-3 TRBD2 - TRBV30 TGTGCCTGTTATTTAGCGGGAGCGGGCGATACGCAGTATTTT CACYLAGAGDTQYF
TRBJ2-7 TRBD2 once TRBV28 TGTGCCAGCAGTCGGACTAGCGGGAGGGGGTACGAGCAGTACTTC CASSRTSGRGYEQYF
TRBJ2-2 - few TRBV7-3 TGTGCCAGCAGCATGTCGGAGAGCGGGGAGCTGTTTTTT CASSMSESGELFF
TRBJ1-5 TRBD1 - TRBV2 TGTGCCAGCAGTAGACAGGGAAGCAATCAGCCCCAGCATTTT CASSRQGSNQPQHF